Listed below are T cell receptor beta chains from one sample, sequenced in a study of cytomegalovirus exposure and HLA in healthy donors. Libraries were prepared by immunoSEQ multiplex PCR; TCRdb keeps only in-frame clonotypes and omits some of them. In total, the table holds some 72,000 clones. The sequencing sample was made of PBMCs. Receptors originate from a middle-aged man in good health and CMV-seronegative. CDR3s include the opening cysteine and the closing phenylalanine or tryptophan. D genes are given only for firm matches.

cdr3_length	v_call	d_call	cdr3_aa
15	TRBV28	TRBD1	CASSKGQGASQPQHF
17	TRBV2	-	CASSLPQGTGGANVLTF
15	TRBV27	-	CASTSYRDFYNEQFF
14	TRBV4-1	TRBD1	CASSQGQGVGELFF
17	TRBV11-2	TRBD2	CASSVTGIAGSTYEQYF
13	TRBV2	TRBD1	CASGRTGDYEQYF
15	TRBV4-2	-	CAGSPGGLSGNTIYF
14	TRBV25-1	-	CASSGQSSNQPQHF
17	TRBV2	-	CASSENLASEAYNEQFF
16	TRBV4-3	-	CASSQDFTGTGNTIYF
16	TRBV5-1	TRBD1	CASSVNRGPSYNEQFF
15	TRBV6-6	TRBD2	CASSYLTGGPTEQFF
14	TRBV4-3	TRBD1	CASSRTGGSYEQYF
15	TRBV9	-	CASSVGGRSSGELFF
15	TRBV5-1	-	CASSLGLGGYYEQYF
17	TRBV18	TRBD1	CASSPQEQGAAGTEAFF
17	TRBV10-3	-	CAISDPTGPANTGELFF
14	TRBV15	-	CATSRGGSGNTIYF
17	TRBV30	TRBD1	CAWTPQTGALAKNIQYF
16	TRBV4-1	TRBD2	CASSLRRGANTGELFF
15	TRBV10-3	TRBD2	CAISSSGGGTDTQYF
12	TRBV5-1	-	CASSLTLGELFF
13	TRBV14	-	CASSQDNERKLFF
13	TRBV7-6	-	CASSRGLIDEQFF
12	TRBV6-9	-	CASEDLSYEQYF
17	TRBV2	-	CASSELGAAANTDTQYF
15	TRBV19	TRBD1	CASSLRQGTGQKLFF
13	TRBV30	TRBD1	CAWGRQGAYEQYF
17	TRBV5-1	-	CASSPREGVAGGNTIYF
15	TRBV4-2	TRBD1	CASSQDGTGDEKLFF
17	TRBV27	TRBD1	CASSLAGTGAANYGYTF
15	TRBV18	-	CASSPDSNSGSPLHF
13	TRBV5-8	-	CASSWRWNYEQYF
12	TRBV6-5	-	CASRDRNYEQYF
18	TRBV5-1	-	CASSLALLEGWVTGELFF
15	TRBV7-6	-	CASSLDPSIQETQYF
13	TRBV18	TRBD1	CASSTGADSPLHF
13	TRBV30	TRBD1	CAWSGTGDYGYTF
15	TRBV29-1	-	CSVPNQGSALTEAFF
14	TRBV7-2	-	CASSSRSETYEQYF
15	TRBV9	TRBD1	CASSEGTVYQETQYF
14	TRBV19	-	CASRGRANSYEQYF